This TCR beta chain was sequenced for a study of T cell repertoires in cytomegalovirus infection. At the level of the study: CMV infection plus the matching HLA type was flagged by public TCR beta signatures.

TCRdb processed the reads anew with MiXCR; each CDR3 protein has one entry. The sample yields about 440,000 distinct CDR3 sequences, 30% to 40% seen once. Study-wide findings and caveats: HLA-C-restricted CMV clonotypes gave the most frequent clonotype in two of eight donors.

This CDR3 comprises 15 residues. Germline CDR1 is SGHVS and CDR2 is FQNEAQ. V trimming: 4 bases; J trimming: 2 bases; junction bases outside the gene matches: 8. This clonotype was detected ten times or more. Its target is not known. This receptor was taken from a human donor in good health (CMV status not recorded). Some clones in this sample may be carry-over from other donors' samples. Sequenced input: PBMCs. The rearrangement links TRBV7-8 to TRBJ2-7; the match to TRBD1 covers 7 bases. The CDR3: CASSSTSGTAYEQYF. CDR3 bases: TGTGCCAGCAGCTCTACGTCCGGGACAGCCTACGAGCAGTACTTC.